These 5 T cell receptor beta chains were all obtained from the same sample, sequenced in a study of blood T cell repertoires in COVID-19. The protocol was immunoSEQ multiplex PCR, while the TCRdb copy is restricted to in-frame clones and leaves out a portion. The sample holds 60,000 to 85,000 clones; roughly 70% are singletons and the top ten take 2% to 3%. The sequencing input was peripheral blood. Receptor source: a human donor with acute or convalescent COVID-19. The donor label of this sample is uncertain.

This sequence joins TRBV15 and TRBJ1-5, with no clear D. Germline V gene sequence: CDR1 LNHNV, CDR2 YYDKDF (reference sequence). The CDR3 consists of 15 residues. The germline V and J ends were trimmed by 0 bases and 11 bases, with 17 bases remaining between them. This chain's CDR3 is CATSRDRGVSQTQHF. Written as DNA, the CDR3 is TGTGCCACCAGCAGAGATAGAGGAGTATCCCAGACCCAGCATTTT.

This clone appeared once. This chain links TRBV19 with TRBJ2-1; 7 bases match TRBD2. The CDR3 covers 16 residues. J gave up 9 bases and V 4 bases, and 15 bases lay outside the gene matches. Per germline, CDR1 LNHDA and CDR2 SQIVND (reference sequence). CDR3 coding DNA: TGTGCCAGTAGTACCACCCGCCAGCGGGGTGAGAGTGAGCAGTTCTTC. It is translated as CASSTTRQRGESEQFF.

This clone has only a few counts. J is TRBJ2-6 and V is TRBV7-2, with 8 bases that match TRBD1. With V trimmed by 0 bases and J by 0 bases, 16 bases remained unmatched. The CDR3 runs 22 residues. Germline CDR1 and CDR2: SGHTA and FQGNSA. In nucleotides, the CDR3 is TGTGCCAGCAGCTTAGCACCGGACGCGAGACAGGGGTTTTTCTCTGGGGCCAACGTCCTGACTTTC. It yields the protein CASSLAPDARQGFFSGANVLTF.

The J gene is TRBJ1-3, the V gene TRBV4-1; TRBD1 matches at 8 bases. The germline V gene has CDR1 MGHRA and CDR2 YSYEKL. The CDR3 spans 17 residues. Unmatched junction bases numbered 12, after V lost 4 bases and J lost 4 bases. CDR3 nucleotide sequence: TGCGCCAGCAGCCGATCAAATACTCAGGGGGCCGGAAACACCATATATTTT. It specifies CASSRSNTQGAGNTIYF.

This chain connects TRBV11-2 to TRBJ1-3; no definite D call. CDR1 is SGHAT, CDR2 FQNNGV, per germline. The CDR3 length is 16 residues. The V gene lost 0 bases and the J gene lost 0 bases, with 9 bases spanning the gap. The CDR3 here is CASSLEVTHSGNTIYF. For the CDR3, the DNA is TGTGCCAGCAGCTTAGAAGTAACTCACTCTGGAAACACCATATATTTT.